Below, 21 T cell receptor beta chains from the same sample are listed, as sequenced in a study of human T cells and chemical hapten exposure. Sample time point: patch test 2, 6 weeks after DPC sensitization. The treatment is: therapeutic diphenylcyclopropenone sensitization with weekly scalp DPC. In TCRdb, the RACE reads were re-called with MiXCR into one record per CDR3 protein. The sample lists 330,000 or so distinct CDR3 sequences; under 6.5% were seen once. Sample: whole blood, taken in connection with sensitization to the hapten diphenylcyclopropenone (DPC). The receptors come from a woman aged 18-35 years with alopecia areata. Some clones in this sample may be carry-over from other donors' samples.

The chain couples TRBV6-2 or TRBV6-3 to TRBJ1-1, with D uncertain. Germline CDR1 MNHEY, CDR2 SVGEGT. Trimming took 2 bases from V and 5 from J, leaving 18 bases between them. The CDR3 contains 16 residues. In DNA, the CDR3 is TGTGCCAGCAGTTACACGGCTCCTTCGCTTGGAACTGAAGCTTTCTTT. Protein product: CASSYTAPSLGTEAFF.

The chain links TRBV7-2 to TRBJ2-1, with D possibly being TRBD1 (6 bases). This CDR3 region has 13 residues. Trimming removed 2 bases at V and 14 bases at J, with 16 bases between. Germline CDR1 reads SGHTA; CDR2 reads FQGNSA. CDR3 region: CASSLSMWDTKFF. CDR3 sequence (DNA): TGTGCCAGCAGCTTATCAATGTGGGACACCAAGTTCTTC.

The chain uses TRBV6-1 and TRBJ2-1, with TRBD1 matching 12 bases. With V trimmed by 7 bases and J by 7 bases, 5 bases remained unmatched. From germline, CDR1 is MNHNS and CDR2 SASEGT. The CDR3 is made up of 14 amino acids. CDR3 sequence reads: CASIGTGGGNEQFF. The CDR3 DNA is TGTGCCAGCATTGGGACAGGGGGCGGGAATGAGCAGTTCTTC.

This clonotype came up a few times. The chain joins TRBV4-1 to TRBJ2-3; D perhaps matches TRBD1 (6 bases). CDR3 size: 15 residues. V was pared by 1 base and J by 4 bases, with 12 bases between. Germline CDR1 is MGHRA and CDR2 is YSYEKL. CDR3 sequence: CASSQGGPPADTQYF. The CDR3 nucleotides read TGCGCCAGCAGCCAAGGGGGGCCCCCAGCAGATACGCAGTATTTT.

This clonotype was recorded a few times. The V gene is TRBV4-1, the J gene TRBJ2-2; possible D gene TRBD2, 6 bases. CDR3 size: 17 residues. Germline CDR1 MGHRA, CDR2 YSYEKL. V lost 4 bases and J lost 5, with 20 bases in between. CDR3 in amino acids: CASSLRAGGSTTGELFF. The CDR3, as DNA: TGCGCCAGCAGCCTCCGGGCCGGGGGATCTACGACCGGGGAGCTGTTTTTT.

The chain recombines TRBV2 with TRBJ1-1; 7 nucleotides align to TRBD1. V shed 6 bases and J 11 bases; nucleotides not matched to a gene: 6. The CDR3 is 11 amino acids. Germline-derived CDR1 and CDR2 are SNHLY and FYNNEI. The DNA for the CDR3 is TGTGCCAGCAGCCAGGACAGGAGGGCTTTCTTT. It translates to CASSQDRRAFF.

In this sample, this clonotype turned up many times. The gene calls are TRBV6-5 and TRBJ1-2; no clear D gene. Trimming shortened V by 6 bases and J by 5 bases, and 13 bases separated the two germline ends. The length of the CDR3 is 13 residues. CDR1 is MNHEY and CDR2 is SVGAGI in the germline V gene. CDR3 nucleotides: TGTGCCAGCAGACGAGACGCTAGATATGGCTACACCTTC. Translation gives CASRRDARYGYTF.

This clonotype was recorded many times. The chain employs TRBV5-5 and TRBJ1-2; D is unresolved. CDR1 is SGHKS and CDR2 is YYEKEE in the germline V gene (reference sequence). The length of the CDR3 is 14 residues. Trimming removed 2 bases from V and 1 base from J, with 9 bases in between. CDR3 sequence reads: CASSLEPLNYGYTF. Written as DNA, the CDR3 is TGTGCCAGCAGCTTAGAACCCCTTAACTATGGCTACACCTTC.

There are a few counts of this clonotype. The chain joins TRBV12-5 to TRBJ1-2; D call uncertain. Germline V gene sequence: CDR1 LGHNT, CDR2 FRNRAP. This CDR3 spans 15 amino acids. Trimming took 5 bases from V and 1 from J, leaving 14 bases between them. This CDR3 reads CASGPSRFDNYGYTF. The CDR3 DNA is TGTGCTAGTGGTCCCTCCAGGTTCGATAACTATGGCTACACCTTC.

The rearrangement uses TRBV6-1 and TRBJ2-3; the match to TRBD2 covers 7 bases. Trimming at V came to 3 bases and at J to 2 bases, leaving 5 bases not matched to a gene. This CDR3 is 15 amino acids long. CDR1 and CDR2 (germline): MNHNS, SASEGT. CDR3 DNA: TGTGCCAGCAGTGACGCCGCGGGAGCCACAGATACGCAGTATTTT. Its translation: CASSDAAGATDTQYF.

The sample holds a few counts of this clonotype. J is TRBJ1-2 and V is TRBV10-3; D call uncertain. V lost 4 bases and J lost 0, with 12 bases in between. Germline V gene lookup returns CDR1 ENHRY and CDR2 SYGVKD. The CDR3 extends over 15 amino acids. The CDR3 sequence is CAISGTVLANYGYTF. Written as DNA, the CDR3 is TGTGCCATCAGTGGGACGGTCTTAGCTAACTATGGCTACACCTTC.

The table lists this clonotype with a few counts. The chain joins TRBV18 to TRBJ1-3; no definite D call. The V end was cut by 2 bases, the J end by 0 bases, with 11 bases between. Germline V gives CDR1 KGHSH, CDR2 LQKENI. The CDR3 is 16 amino acids. The CDR3 sequence: CASSPTGTDSGNTIYF. The DNA for the CDR3 is TGTGCCAGCTCACCAACGGGAACCGACTCTGGAAACACCATATATTTT.

This chain uses TRBV24-1 with TRBJ2-1; 7 bases fit TRBD2. This CDR3 contains 15 residues. Germline V gene sequence: CDR1 KGHDR, CDR2 SFDVKD. The V gene end was trimmed by 3 bases and the J gene end by 8 bases; junction bases not matched to a gene: 9. As DNA, the CDR3 is TGTGCCACCAGTGATAGTGCGGGGAGGGTCGATGAGCAGTTCTTC. Residues: CATSDSAGRVDEQFF.

This clonotype was found a few times. The chain couples TRBV7-9 to TRBJ2-7; no reliable D call. Germline V gene lookup returns CDR1 SEHNR and CDR2 FQNEAQ (reference sequence). The CDR3 covers 14 residues. Trimming took off 0 bases at V and 6 bases at J, with 12 bases between the two ends. CDR3 amino acids: CASSLAGTTREQYF. The CDR3, as DNA: TGTGCCAGCAGCTTAGCGGGCACCACGCGCGAGCAGTACTTC.

This clonotype was seen many times. The chain uses TRBV7-2 and TRBJ2-7; D perhaps matches TRBD1 (5 bases). The CDR3 is made up of 14 amino acids. The germline V gene has CDR1 SGHTA and CDR2 FQGNSA. V was trimmed by 1 base and J by 7 bases, leaving 14 bases between them. The CDR3 region has the DNA TGTGCCAGCAGCTTAGAAACCAGGGCAGGGGAGCAGTACTTC. This gives the protein CASSLETRAGEQYF.

The chain employs TRBV10-3 and TRBJ2-5; 9 positions agree with TRBD2. The J segment lost 2 bases and the V segment lost 3 bases, leaving 1 base of the junction unmatched. CDR1 is ENHRY and CDR2 is SYGVKD in the germline V gene. CDR3 length equals 14 residues. CDR3 in amino acids: CAISDLAGQETQYF. The CDR3 DNA is TGTGCCATCAGTGACCTAGCGGGGCAAGAGACCCAGTACTTC.

This clonotype appeared a few times. This chain links TRBV4-3 with TRBJ1-6; 8 bases agree with TRBD1. The V gene's germline CDR1 is LGHNA and CDR2 YSLEER. The junction had 2 bases not matched to a gene; V was cut back by 0 bases and J by 10 bases. CDR3 size: 14 residues. DNA for the CDR3: TGCGCCAGCAGCCAAGAAGACAGGGGATCACCCCTCCACTTT. Translation: CASSQEDRGSPLHF.

The chain links TRBV3-1 to TRBJ1-6; no clear D gene. From germline, CDR1 is LGHDT and CDR2 YNNKEL (reference sequence). The CDR3 consists of 15 residues. Trimming removed 0 bases at V and 6 bases at J, with 9 bases between. CDR3 region: CASSQDIGSNSPLHF. DNA of the CDR3: TGTGCCAGCAGCCAAGACATAGGGAGTAATTCACCCCTCCACTTT.

This clonotype was recorded a few times. This chain joins TRBV20-1 and TRBJ2-3; the match to TRBD2 covers 11 bases. The CDR3 is 20 amino acids. Trimming cost V 1 base and J 3 bases; bases outside gene matches: 18. Germline-derived CDR1 and CDR2 are DFQATT and SNEGSKA (reference sequence). The CDR3 loop is CSARGDSLLAGALGTDTQYF. DNA for the CDR3: TGCAGTGCTAGAGGCGACAGCTTACTAGCGGGGGCACTCGGAACAGATACGCAGTATTTT.

This chain uses TRBV6-2 or TRBV6-3 with TRBJ1-5; 12 positions agree with TRBD1. Germline CDR1 reads MNHEY; CDR2 reads SVGEGT. Losses at the gene ends were 8 bases for V and 4 bases for J; bases not matched to a gene: 6. The CDR3 runs 15 residues. The CDR3 spells CASGRDRGLNQPQHF. The CDR3 coding sequence is TGTGCCAGCGGCCGGGACAGGGGGCTTAATCAGCCCCAGCATTTT.

The chain joins TRBV2 to TRBJ2-7, with 12 nucleotides matching TRBD1. The trim removed 9 bases at V and 6 bases at J, leaving 3 bases unmatched. Germline assignment: CDR1 SNHLY and CDR2 FYNNEI. The CDR3 is 12 amino acids. The CDR3 reads CASRDRGREQYF. DNA of the CDR3: TGTGCCAGTCGGGACAGGGGGCGCGAGCAGTACTTC.